This T cell receptor beta chain was identified during a study of monozygotic twins with inflammatory bowel disease. The study, taken as a whole, reports: The existence of one strong signal or clonotype linked to IBD lacked support.

Total RNA input per TCR library was approximately 3.5 ug. Molecular identifiers with 6-nucleotide sample barcodes were added during cDNA synthesis via template switching. TCRdb re-called the 5' RACE reads and catalogs CDR3 proteins one per entry, DNA excluded. Its table records under 150,000 distinct CDR3 sequences. There are 16 residues in the CDR3. The germline V gene encodes CDR1 DFQATT and CDR2 SNEGSKA (reference sequence). On this clonotype itself: Its specificity is not known.

Sequenced: blood. The rearrangement joins TRBV20-1 to TRBJ1-4; the D call of TRBD1 rests on TCRdb alone, since no DNA is present to check it. This receptor was taken from a human donor with ulcerative colitis or Crohn's disease, or a healthy co-twin of an affected twin (not recorded which). CDR3 loop: CSARSAARGFDEKLFF.